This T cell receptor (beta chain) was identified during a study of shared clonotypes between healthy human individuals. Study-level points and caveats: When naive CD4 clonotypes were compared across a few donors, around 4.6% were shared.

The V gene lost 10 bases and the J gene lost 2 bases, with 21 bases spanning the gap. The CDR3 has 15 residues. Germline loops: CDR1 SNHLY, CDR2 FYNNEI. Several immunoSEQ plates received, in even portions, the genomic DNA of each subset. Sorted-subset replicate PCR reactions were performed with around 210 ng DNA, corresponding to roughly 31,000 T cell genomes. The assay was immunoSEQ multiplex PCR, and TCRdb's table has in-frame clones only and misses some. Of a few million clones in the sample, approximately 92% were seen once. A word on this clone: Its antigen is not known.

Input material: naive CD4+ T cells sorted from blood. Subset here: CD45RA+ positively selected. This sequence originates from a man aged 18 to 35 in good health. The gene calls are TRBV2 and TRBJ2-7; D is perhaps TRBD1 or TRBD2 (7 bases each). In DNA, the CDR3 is TGTGCCACCTCCAGGGGGGGACTCCTACCCTACGAGCAGTACTTC. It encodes CATSRGGLLPYEQYF.